This paragraph covers one T cell receptor beta chain sequence. Next came a second PCR, run for about 6 to 12 cycles, which used a sample-barcoded 5' primer along with a J-beta primer mix. Every single cDNA molecule received a tag from a template-switch adaptor with 12 random nucleotides. TCRdb re-called the 5' RACE reads through MiXCR, storing one row per CDR3 protein. The data contain some 1.4 million distinct CDR3 sequences, roughly 45% of them singletons. This record comes from a study of blood T cells in healthy people across ages. The clonotype originates from a woman between 18 and 29 years old in good health. What was sequenced was blood.

The CDR3 DNA is TGTGCCATCAGTGATGCCACTAGAAGGCAAGAGACCCAGTACTTC. Protein sequence: CAISDATRRQETQYF. The V call is TRBV10-3, the J call TRBJ2-5; maybe TRBD2 (5 bases). This CDR3 comprises 15 residues. V was shortened by 3 bases and J by 2 bases, with 13 bases between the two germline ends. From germline, CDR1 is ENHRY and CDR2 SYGVKD.